One sample yielded the 24 T cell receptor beta chains listed below, sequenced in a study of blood T cell repertoires in COVID-19. Assay: immunoSEQ multiplex PCR; the TCRdb copy retains only in-frame clones and omits some. Of over 130,000 clones listed, 85% to 90% are singletons. The sample comprised peripheral blood. The receptors originated from a woman at least 80 years old with acute or convalescent COVID-19.

The gene calls are TRBV12-3 or TRBV12-4 and TRBJ1-1; TRBD1 agrees at 7 bases. The V gene end was trimmed by 2 bases and the J gene end by 4 bases; junction bases not matched to a gene: 1. There are 13 residues in the CDR3. CDR3 loop: CASSLNRGTEAFF. The CDR3 DNA is TGTGCCAGCAGTTTAAACAGGGGCACTGAAGCTTTCTTT.

This clone was found once. The gene calls are TRBV5-1 and TRBJ1-3; TRBD1 matches 11 bases. V was clipped by 0 bases and J by 0 bases; unmatched bases: 8. The CDR3 totals 19 residues. CDR1 is SGHRS and CDR2 is YFSETQ in the germline V gene. The CDR3 here is CASSLVGQGATSSGNTIYF. Written as DNA, the CDR3 is TGCGCCAGCAGCTTGGTCGGACAGGGGGCGACTAGCTCTGGAAACACCATATATTTT.

This clone came up a few times. This sample includes further DNA sequences coding for the same CDR3. The J gene is TRBJ1-6, the V gene TRBV7-2, with TRBD1 matching over 10 bases. Germline loops: CDR1 SGHTA, CDR2 FQGNSA. The junction had 1 base not matched to a gene; V was cut back by 4 bases and J by 7 bases. This CDR3 has 14 residues. CDR3 amino acids: CASSSGQGNSPLHF. The CDR3 region has the DNA TGTGCCAGCAGCTCGGGACAGGGGAATTCACCCCTCCACTTT.

This clone was seen only once. The chain recombines TRBV7-8 with TRBJ2-7, with TRBD1 as a possible D gene (6 bases). CDR3 size: 16 residues. Germline lookup yields CDR1 SGHVS and CDR2 FQNEAQ. The V gene lost 5 bases and the J gene lost 0 bases, with 17 bases spanning the gap. The CDR3 coding sequence is TGTGCCAGCAGCCCCAGGACATCCAGGGGCTCCTACGAGCAGTACTTC. Protein sequence: CASSPRTSRGSYEQYF. Full variable domain (remainder filled in from reference TRBV7-8 and TRBJ2-7): GAGVSQSPRYKVAKRGQDVALRCDPISGHVSLFWYQQALGQGPEFLTYFQNEAQLDKSGLPSDRFFAERPEGSVSTLKIQRTQQEDSAVYLCASSPRTSRGSYEQYFGPGTRLTVT.

The chain couples TRBV11-3 to TRBJ2-5, with 8 nucleotides matching TRBD1. Trimming took 5 bases from V and 4 from J; bases not matched to a gene: 3. The CDR3 is made up of 13 amino acids. CDR1 and CDR2 (germline): SGHNT, YENEEA. The CDR3 protein is CASSLGQGETQYF. CDR3 nucleotide sequence: TGTGCCAGCAGCCTCGGACAGGGAGAGACCCAGTACTTC. The full variable domain, completed using reference TRBV11-3 and TRBJ2-5, is EAGVVQSPRYKIIEKKQPVAFWCNPISGHNTLYWYLQNLGQGPELLIRYENEEAVDDSQLPKDRFSAERLKGVDSTLKIQPAELGDSAVYLCASSLGQGETQYFGPGTRLLVL.

J is TRBJ2-7 and V is TRBV6-5; tentative D call: TRBD1 (5 bases). This CDR3 region has 13 residues. Per the germline V gene, CDR1 is MNHEY and CDR2 is SVGAGI. V lost 6 bases and J lost 5, with 14 bases in between. The CDR3 loop is CASSAPWGNEQYF. The CDR3 DNA reads TGTGCCAGCAGCGCGCCGTGGGGCAACGAGCAGTACTTC.

This clone was observed a few times. Germline and junction disagree at one end, which may indicate a read error. This chain uses TRBV18 with TRBJ1-2; 9 nucleotides agree with TRBD1. Germline loops: CDR1 KGHSH, CDR2 LQKENI. The CDR3 covers 14 residues. Here the CDR3 DNA reads TGTGCCAGCTCTCCACAGGGGGCGGACTATGGCTACACCTTC. It translates to CASSPQGADYGYTF.

This clone occurred a few times. The chain uses TRBV29-1 and TRBJ1-2; D not resolved. From germline, CDR1 is SQVTM and CDR2 ANQGSEA. V was trimmed by 6 bases and J by 8 bases, leaving 13 bases between them. This CDR3 spans 11 amino acids. The CDR3 loop reads CSVRPVEGYTF. CDR3 DNA sequence: TGCAGCGTGAGGCCAGTAGAAGGCTACACCTTC.

As to this clone: Other DNA sequences in this sample translate to the same CDR3. The chain has TRBV6-6 and TRBJ2-7; a possible D gene is TRBD1 (6 bases). The CDR3 extends over 13 amino acids. V was trimmed by 5 bases and J by 1 base, leaving 9 bases between them. CDR1 MNHNY and CDR2 SVGAGI come from the germline V gene (reference sequence). CDR3 residues: CASSTDSSYEQYF. The CDR3 DNA is TGTGCCAGCAGTACGGACAGTTCCTACGAGCAGTACTTC.

The chain is built from TRBV6-6 and TRBJ1-5; D remains ambiguous. V gave up 0 bases and J gave up 6 bases, with 12 bases separating them. Germline assignment: CDR1 MNHNY and CDR2 SVGAGI (reference sequence). The CDR3 is 15 residues long. The CDR3: CASSYSRQAGQPQHF. CDR3 nucleotide sequence: TGTGCCAGCAGTTACTCGAGGCAGGCGGGTCAGCCCCAGCATTTT.

The rearrangement joins TRBV3-1 (or the pseudogene TRBV3-2) to TRBJ2-7; D not resolved. Trimming took off 4 bases at V and 0 bases at J, with 10 bases between the two ends. The CDR3 loop spans 14 amino acids. CDR1 and CDR2 from the germline V gene are LGHDT and YNNKEL (reference sequence). For the CDR3, the DNA is TGTGCCAGCAGCCTCGCAGTGCCCTCCTACGAGCAGTACTTC. Its translation is CASSLAVPSYEQYF.

The V call is TRBV6-5, the J call TRBJ1-2; tentative D call: TRBD1 (5 bases). V lost 10 bases to trimming and J lost 0 bases, with 12 bases between them. The CDR3 length is 13 residues. Germline V gives CDR1 MNHEY, CDR2 SVGAGI. The CDR3 bases are TGTGCCACCCAGGGAATTGCTAACTATGGCTACACCTTC. It is translated as CATQGIANYGYTF.

This clone has only a few counts. The J gene is TRBJ1-3, the V gene TRBV4-1; no clear D gene. Germline values: CDR1 MGHRA, CDR2 YSYEKL. This CDR3 contains 15 residues. Trimming took 0 bases from V and 4 from J, leaving 10 bases between them. DNA of the CDR3: TGCGCCAGCAGCCAAGATCCAGGTCCGGGAAACACCATATATTTT. Its translation is CASSQDPGPGNTIYF.

The chain recombines TRBV5-4 with TRBJ1-3; 10 bases agree with TRBD1. CDR3 length: 15 residues. CDR1 is SGHNT, CDR2 YYREEE, per germline (reference sequence). Trimming cost V 4 bases and J 4 bases; bases outside gene matches: 5. For the CDR3, the DNA is TGTGCCAGCAGCCTAGGACAGGGGGGCGGAAACACCATATATTTT. It yields the protein CASSLGQGGGNTIYF.

The chain has TRBV5-5 and TRBJ2-1, with TRBD1 identical over 7 bases. This CDR3 is built from 15 residues. The germline CDR1 and CDR2 sequences are SGHKS and YYEKEE (reference sequence). V was pared by 4 bases and J by 4 bases, with 8 bases of the junction left unmatched. The DNA of the CDR3 is TGTGCCAGCAGCCCCGGGACAGCCCTTTACAATGAGCAGTTCTTC. It translates to CASSPGTALYNEQFF.

This chain uses TRBV28 with TRBJ1-6; D possibly corresponds to TRBD1 (6 bases). V lost 3 bases to trimming and J lost 0 bases, with 9 bases between them. Germline V gene lookup returns CDR1 MDHEN and CDR2 SYDVKM. The CDR3 is made up of 16 amino acids. CDR3 region: CASSFTDSSYNSPLHF. CDR3 bases: TGTGCCAGCAGTTTTACGGACAGCTCCTATAATTCACCCCTCCACTTT.

This chain connects TRBV4-3 to TRBJ2-5; 10 bases line up with TRBD2. V dropped 0 bases and J dropped 2; count of bases not matched to a gene: 12. The germline gives CDR1 LGHNA, CDR2 YSLEER. The CDR3 length is 19 residues. For the CDR3, the DNA is TGCGCCAGCAGCCAAGATCTCGTGAGGGCTAGCGGGGGTCAAGAGACCCAGTACTTC. This sequence encodes CASSQDLVRASGGQETQYF.

The V gene is TRBV6-6, the J gene TRBJ2-2; D remains unclear. Trimming took off 5 bases at V and 2 bases at J, with 18 bases between the two ends. This CDR3 region has 17 residues. The germline V gene has CDR1 MNHNY and CDR2 SVGAGI (reference sequence). CDR3 protein: CASSRTGSRSNTGELFF. The CDR3 DNA sequence: TGTGCCAGCAGTCGCACTGGTTCCCGGTCCAACACCGGGGAGCTGTTTTTT.

V is TRBV5-1 and J is TRBJ1-4; 9 bases agree with TRBD1. V gave up 4 bases and J gave up 0 bases; unmatched junction bases: 7. The CDR3 covers 17 residues. Germline V gene data show CDR1 as SGHRS and CDR2 as YFSETQ. CDR3 sequence reads: CASSRLDRGATNEKLFF. The CDR3 DNA reads TGCGCCAGCAGCCGATTGGACAGGGGAGCAACTAATGAAAAACTGTTTTTT.

The genes are TRBV5-1 and TRBJ1-5; D is unresolved. V was clipped by 3 bases and J by 0 bases, with 10 bases between them. The CDR3 totals 15 residues. The germline gives CDR1 SGHRS, CDR2 YFSETQ. The CDR3 sequence is CASSSDGDSNQPQHF. The CDR3 coding sequence is TGCGCCAGCAGCTCTGACGGGGATAGCAATCAGCCCCAGCATTTT.

This rearrangement joins TRBV27 to TRBJ2-2, with 7 bases fitting TRBD1. This CDR3 has 17 residues. The germline V gene encodes CDR1 MNHEY and CDR2 SMNVEV (reference sequence). V trimming: 5 bases; J trimming: 3 bases; junction bases outside the gene matches: 12. The CDR3 spells CASSPGALTGHTGELFF. The CDR3 coding sequence is TGTGCCAGCAGTCCCGGGGCGTTGACAGGGCACACCGGGGAGCTGTTTTTT.

The rearrangement joins TRBV6-1 to TRBJ2-2; 10 bases line up with TRBD2. The germline V gene encodes CDR1 MNHNS and CDR2 SASEGT. This CDR3 contains 20 residues. J was trimmed by 1 base and V by 2 bases; bases with no gene match: 13. CDR3 in DNA: TGTGCCAGCAGTGAAAGGGGGGGCTCCCCTAGCGGGGGGAACACCGGGGAGCTGTTTTTT. It codes for CASSERGGSPSGGNTGELFF.

The chain links TRBV4-2 to TRBJ2-5, with a weak D call TRBD1 (5 bases). V was trimmed by 4 bases and J by 13 bases, leaving 19 bases between them. CDR3 length equals 13 residues. Germline CDR1 LGHNA, CDR2 YNFKEQ. DNA for the CDR3: TGTGCCAGCAGCCTAGACCTCAGGGCGCTCCCGTACTTC. This sequence encodes CASSLDLRALPYF.

This chain links TRBV13 with TRBJ1-1, with D maybe TRBD1 (6 bases). The CDR3 is made up of 16 amino acids. CDR1 and CDR2 (germline): PRHDT, FYEKMQ (reference sequence). Trimming stripped 5 bases from V and 0 bases from J, with 16 bases between. CDR3 sequence (DNA): TGTGCCAGCAGCGGACAGACGGGACCCTTGAACACTGAAGCTTTCTTT. Encoded protein: CASSGQTGPLNTEAFF.